This passage covers 27 T cell receptor beta chains from one sample sequenced in a study of T cells in Graves' hyperthyroidism and ophthalmopathy. Using RNA transcripts as the source, TCR beta CDR3 regions were amplified. The HTBI set primed first-round TCR CDR3 RT-PCR. MiXCR, run by TCRdb on the multiplex PCR reads, gives a single entry per CDR3 protein. Of 300,000 to 500,000 distinct CDR3 sequences in the sample, more than 12% were seen once. Sequenced: blood. Source of these receptors: a man in his fifties or sixties with Graves' ophthalmopathy.

The chain uses TRBV11-2 and TRBJ2-5, with D possibly TRBD2 on 5 matching bases. The CDR3 loop spans 15 amino acids. V lost 6 bases, J lost 5 bases, and 19 bases lay in between. Germline V gene sequence: CDR1 SGHAT, CDR2 FQNNGV. CDR3 in amino acids: CASSSRRGGIETQYF. For the CDR3, the DNA is TGTGCCAGCAGTTCCCGACGCGGAGGTATTGAGACCCAGTACTTC.

This clonotype was detected a few times. The chain combines TRBV2 with TRBJ2-2, with a tentative D call TRBD1 (6 bases). Germline assignment: CDR1 SNHLY and CDR2 FYNNEI. The CDR3 covers 16 residues. V was pared by 5 bases and J by 5 bases, with 18 bases between. The DNA for the CDR3 is TGTGCCAGCAGTTTTTCAGGGGCTTCTTTAACCGGGGAGCTGTTTTTT. Protein product: CASSFSGASLTGELFF.

This clonotype was seen ten or more times. The genes are TRBV5-1 and TRBJ2-3, with D maybe TRBD1 (5 bases). The CDR3 runs to 14 residues. The V gene's germline CDR1 is SGHRS and CDR2 YFSETQ. The V end was cut by 2 bases, the J end by 0 bases, with 7 bases between. Written as DNA, the CDR3 is TGCGCCAGCAGCTTTCCAGGGAGCACAGATACGCAGTATTTT. As protein: CASSFPGSTDTQYF.

The chain uses TRBV20-1 and TRBJ2-7, with TRBD2 matching 9 bases. The V gene end was trimmed by 0 bases and the J gene end by 3 bases; junction bases not matched to a gene: 18. The CDR3 has 19 amino acids. Germline V lookup: CDR1 DFQATT, CDR2 SNEGSKA (reference sequence). DNA of the CDR3: TGCAGTGCTAGAGATGAGGCAGGCCATTCTTTAGCGGGGGTCTACGAGCAGTACTTC. It is translated as CSARDEAGHSLAGVYEQYF.

The chain joins TRBV9 to TRBJ1-4; weak D call: TRBD1 (6 bases). Germline lookup yields CDR1 SGDLS and CDR2 YYNGEE. CDR3 length equals 16 residues. Trimming cost V 4 bases and J 3 bases, with 16 bases left between them. The CDR3 is CASSPSLGASNEKLFF. The CDR3 bases are TGTGCCAGCAGCCCCAGCTTGGGGGCTTCTAATGAAAAACTGTTTTTT.

This clonotype was seen ten or more times. The chain joins TRBV5-1 to TRBJ1-3, with 7 bases fitting TRBD1. CDR3 length: 17 amino acids. V trimming: 1 base; J trimming: 0 bases; junction bases outside the gene matches: 7. Germline V lookup: CDR1 SGHRS, CDR2 YFSETQ. CDR3 region: CASSLTGTVVSGNTIYF. CDR3 DNA: TGCGCCAGCAGCTTGACCGGGACAGTCGTCTCTGGAAACACCATATATTTT. The whole variable domain, filled in from reference TRBV5-1 and TRBJ1-3, reads KAGVTQTPRYLIKTRGQQVTLSCSPISGHRSVSWYQQTPGQGLQFLFEYFSETQRNKGNFPGRFSGRQFSNSRSEMNVSTLELGDSALYLCASSLTGTVVSGNTIYFGEGSWLTVV.

Many counts were recorded for this clonotype. The chain uses TRBV20-1 and TRBJ2-3; 12 bases agree with TRBD2. This CDR3 spans 13 amino acids. The germline V gene encodes CDR1 DFQATT and CDR2 SNEGSKA (reference sequence). V lost 8 bases to trimming and J lost 11 bases; unmatched junction nucleotides: 11. CDR3 nucleotides: TGCAGTCAGACTAGCGGGAGATCGGGTATGCAGTATTTT. It specifies CSQTSGRSGMQYF.

This clonotype was seen just once. V usage is TRBV12-3 or TRBV12-4 and J usage is TRBJ1-5, with unresolved D. Trimming cost V 7 bases and J 5 bases, with 9 bases left between them. This CDR3 spans 12 amino acids. Here the CDR3 DNA reads TGTGCCAGCAATCCCCCCGATCAGCCCCAGCATTTT. It specifies CASNPPDQPQHF.

This clonotype was seen at least ten times. The CDR3 region is CSAREQGHFGYTF. CDR3 bases: TGCAGTGCTAGAGAGCAGGGGCATTTTGGCTACACCTTC. The chain couples TRBV20-1 to TRBJ1-2; D possibly corresponds to TRBD1 (6 bases). This CDR3 comprises 13 residues. Germline loops: CDR1 DFQATT, CDR2 SNEGSKA (reference sequence). V was cut by 0 bases and J by 7 bases, with 12 bases left in between.

At least ten counts were recorded for this clonotype. The chain employs TRBV12-3 or TRBV12-4 and TRBJ2-1, with unresolved D. The CDR3 length is 12 residues. The V gene lost 5 bases and the J gene lost 10 bases, with 12 bases spanning the gap. DNA of the CDR3: TGTGCCAGCAGTGTTCAGGCCGACGAGCAGTTCTTC. This encodes CASSVQADEQFF.

A remark on this clonotype: A much larger clone lies one base from this, so it may be a read error. The gene calls are TRBV10-3 and TRBJ2-3; D might be TRBD1 or TRBD2, each matching 7 bases. Trimming stripped 8 bases from V and 2 bases from J, with 14 bases between. The CDR3 has 14 residues. Germline CDR1 reads ENHRY; CDR2 reads SYGVKD. The CDR3 DNA sequence: TGTGCCATCGGGGGAGGGACAGTCACAGATACGCAGTATTTT. As protein: CAIGGGTVTDTQYF.

This clonotype was seen at least ten times. The chain couples TRBV7-8 to TRBJ2-2; TRBD2 agrees at 12 bases. Germline values: CDR1 SGHVS, CDR2 FQNEAQ. Losses at the gene ends were 6 bases for V and 6 bases for J; bases not matched to a gene: 8. The CDR3 loop spans 16 amino acids. The CDR3 DNA follows: TGTGCCAGCAGTTTCTACGGGACTAGCGGGTCCGGGGAGCTGTTTTTT. Protein: CASSFYGTSGSGELFF.

The chain couples TRBV24-1 to TRBJ2-7; 9 bases agree with TRBD2. The CDR3 runs 14 residues. V lost 6 bases to trimming and J lost 8 bases; unmatched junction nucleotides: 10. Per the germline V gene, CDR1 is KGHDR and CDR2 is SFDVKD. CDR3 sequence: CATSQDSGSFKQYF. The CDR3 DNA sequence: TGTGCCACCAGTCAGGATAGCGGGAGTTTTAAGCAGTACTTC.

The chain uses TRBV10-3 and TRBJ2-1, with 8 bases aligning to TRBD2. The trim removed 2 bases at V and 4 bases at J, leaving 4 bases unmatched. This CDR3 is 15 amino acids long. Germline values: CDR1 ENHRY, CDR2 SYGVKD. The chain's CDR3 is CAISEVSGGYNEQFF. The CDR3 nucleotides are TGTGCCATCAGTGAGGTCTCGGGAGGGTACAATGAGCAGTTCTTC.

This clonotype was seen ten or more times. The chain couples TRBV6-2 or TRBV6-3 to TRBJ1-1; no clear D. Germline CDR1 reads MNHEY; CDR2 reads SVGEGT. The CDR3 sequence is 16 residues long. Trimming took 6 bases from V and 6 from J, leaving 23 bases between them. CDR3 amino acids: CASSQIPSMRDAEAFF. DNA for the CDR3: TGTGCCAGCAGCCAAATCCCCTCCATGCGAGACGCTGAAGCTTTCTTT.

This clonotype was counted between two and nine times. The CDR3 region has the DNA TGTGCCAGCAGCCTAAGACTAGCGGGTTCAAACACAGATACGCAGTATTTT. Translation: CASSLRLAGSNTDTQYF. The chain recombines TRBV3-1 with TRBJ2-3; 10 nucleotides match TRBD2. The CDR3 contains 17 residues. Unmatched junction bases numbered 9, after V lost 4 bases and J lost 2 bases. Germline CDR1 reads LGHDT; CDR2 reads YNNKEL (reference sequence).

Details on this clonotype: A much larger clone is a single base away; this may be a read error. The V and J genes are TRBV27 and TRBJ2-5, with D possibly called TRBD1 or TRBD2 (5 bases each). Trimming removed 6 bases at V and 4 bases at J, with 12 bases between. The CDR3 consists of 13 residues. The germline gives CDR1 MNHEY, CDR2 SMNVEV (reference sequence). This CDR3 reads CASRLGRGETQYF. CDR3 bases: TGTGCCAGCAGACTGGGACGGGGAGAGACCCAGTACTTC.

This clonotype was counted many times. This sequence joins TRBV12-3 or TRBV12-4 and TRBJ2-7; 9 bases are a match to TRBD1. V gave up 5 bases and J gave up 5 bases; unmatched junction bases: 4. The CDR3 contains 13 residues. CDR3 loop: CASSLQGANEQYF. CDR3 coding DNA: TGTGCCAGCAGTCTACAGGGGGCGAACGAGCAGTACTTC.

This chain uses TRBV28 with TRBJ1-5; D remains ambiguous. Germline V CDR1 and CDR2: MDHEN, SYDVKM. This CDR3 has 14 amino acids. V was trimmed by 6 bases and J by 2 bases, leaving 11 bases between them. CDR3 residues: CASSLYDGNQPQHF. CDR3 DNA sequence: TGTGCCAGCAGCCTATACGATGGCAATCAGCCCCAGCATTTT.

This clonotype was detected ten times or more. The gene calls are TRBV7-8 and TRBJ2-5; either TRBD1 or TRBD2 may supply D (5 bases each). In germline, CDR1 is SGHVS, CDR2 FQNEAQ. The CDR3 has 15 residues. V lost 3 bases and J 5 bases, leaving 16 bases between the germline ends. CDR3 nucleotides: TGTGCCAGCAGCTTGGACGAGGGGTTTTTGGAGACCCAGTACTTC. Its protein is CASSLDEGFLETQYF.

In DNA form, the CDR3 reads TGTGCCAGCAGTCCCTCCCGTGGGGCGGGGATCTATGGCTACACCTTC. Translating it yields CASSPSRGAGIYGYTF. The chain carries TRBV28 and TRBJ1-2; D is possibly TRBD1 (5 bases). Germline CDR1 and CDR2: MDHEN and SYDVKM. CDR3 size: 16 residues. The V and J ends lost 5 bases and 4 bases respectively, with 20 bases between them.

This clonotype was detected ten times or more. The rearrangement uses TRBV28 and TRBJ1-2; tentative D call: TRBD1 (6 bases). The CDR3 has 14 amino acids. V lost 3 bases to trimming and J lost 13 bases, with 21 bases between them. CDR1 and CDR2 from the germline V gene are MDHEN and SYDVKM. CDR3 residues: CASSFGSGVIRSTF. CDR3 bases: TGTGCCAGCAGTTTCGGGTCAGGGGTGATTCGGAGCACCTTC.

This clonotype was recorded a few times. This chain joins TRBV12-3 or TRBV12-4 and TRBJ2-3; tentative D call: TRBD2 (7 bases). Deletions cut 6 bases from V and 8 bases from J, with 9 bases between. The CDR3 has 11 residues. The CDR3 DNA reads as TGTGCCAGCAGAGGGGGGGGTACGCAGTATTTT. This sequence encodes CASRGGGTQYF.

This clonotype was detected ten times or more. The chain joins TRBV5-1 to TRBJ2-7; D possibly uses TRBD1 or TRBD2 (6 bases each). Trimming removed 5 bases at V and 3 bases at J, with 15 bases between. The CDR3 is made up of 14 amino acids. The germline CDR1 and CDR2 sequences are SGHRS and YFSETQ. CDR3 residues: CASREAGGRYEQYF. The CDR3 coding sequence is TGCGCCAGCAGGGAGGCCGGGGGCCGCTACGAGCAGTACTTC.

Only a few counts were recorded for this clonotype. V is TRBV6-2 or TRBV6-3 and J is TRBJ1-2; D may be TRBD1 (6 bases). This CDR3 has 14 residues. Trimming left V 8 bases short and J 4 bases short, with 17 bases between. Germline values: CDR1 MNHEY, CDR2 SVGEGT. This chain's CDR3 is CASSTGDRFYGYTF. CDR3 DNA sequence: TGTGCCAGCTCCACCGGAGACAGGTTCTATGGCTACACCTTC.

This clonotype was detected many times. The CDR3 bases are TGTGCCAGCAGTGATAGTTTTTTGGACAGGAGAAACATTCAGTACTTC. It encodes CASSDSFLDRRNIQYF. The chain has TRBV6-1 and TRBJ2-4, with 7 bases that match TRBD1. The CDR3 totals 16 residues. The V gene's germline CDR1 is MNHNS and CDR2 SASEGT. The V gene end was trimmed by 3 bases and the J gene end by 6 bases; junction bases not matched to a gene: 11.

The chain recombines TRBV28 with TRBJ2-5; D call uncertain. This CDR3 comprises 12 residues. Germline lookup yields CDR1 MDHEN and CDR2 SYDVKM. Trimming took 4 bases from V and 3 from J, leaving 6 bases between them. CDR3 nucleotides: TGTGCCAGCAGTTCACCAAAAGAGACCCAGTACTTC. Translated, it gives CASSSPKETQYF.